This note documents a single T cell receptor beta chain sequence. Its cognate antigen is unknown. The CDR3 consists of 16 residues. Germline-derived CDR1 and CDR2 are GTSNPN and SVGIG (reference sequence). V was pared by 0 bases and J by 0 bases, with 11 bases between. This entry comes from a study of blood T cells in healthy people across ages. With a J-beta primer mix and a sample-barcoded 5' primer, a second PCR ran roughly 7 to 11 cycles. One entry per CDR3 protein, called by TCRdb with MiXCR from the 5' RACE reads. The sample has roughly 900,000 distinct CDR3 sequences, roughly 26% seen once. Study-wide results and limits: Underestimates were what the diversity estimates from one million T cells were considered to be.

Those donating, healthy Caucasian individuals from Russia, were aged roughly 6 to 90. The chain employs TRBV30 and TRBJ1-4, with a weak D call TRBD1 (5 bases). This receptor was taken from an elderly woman in good health. The source material was blood. DNA for the CDR3: TGTGCCTGGAGTGTGTACAGGACTGCAACTAATGAAAAACTGTTTTTT. Residues: CAWSVYRTATNEKLFF.